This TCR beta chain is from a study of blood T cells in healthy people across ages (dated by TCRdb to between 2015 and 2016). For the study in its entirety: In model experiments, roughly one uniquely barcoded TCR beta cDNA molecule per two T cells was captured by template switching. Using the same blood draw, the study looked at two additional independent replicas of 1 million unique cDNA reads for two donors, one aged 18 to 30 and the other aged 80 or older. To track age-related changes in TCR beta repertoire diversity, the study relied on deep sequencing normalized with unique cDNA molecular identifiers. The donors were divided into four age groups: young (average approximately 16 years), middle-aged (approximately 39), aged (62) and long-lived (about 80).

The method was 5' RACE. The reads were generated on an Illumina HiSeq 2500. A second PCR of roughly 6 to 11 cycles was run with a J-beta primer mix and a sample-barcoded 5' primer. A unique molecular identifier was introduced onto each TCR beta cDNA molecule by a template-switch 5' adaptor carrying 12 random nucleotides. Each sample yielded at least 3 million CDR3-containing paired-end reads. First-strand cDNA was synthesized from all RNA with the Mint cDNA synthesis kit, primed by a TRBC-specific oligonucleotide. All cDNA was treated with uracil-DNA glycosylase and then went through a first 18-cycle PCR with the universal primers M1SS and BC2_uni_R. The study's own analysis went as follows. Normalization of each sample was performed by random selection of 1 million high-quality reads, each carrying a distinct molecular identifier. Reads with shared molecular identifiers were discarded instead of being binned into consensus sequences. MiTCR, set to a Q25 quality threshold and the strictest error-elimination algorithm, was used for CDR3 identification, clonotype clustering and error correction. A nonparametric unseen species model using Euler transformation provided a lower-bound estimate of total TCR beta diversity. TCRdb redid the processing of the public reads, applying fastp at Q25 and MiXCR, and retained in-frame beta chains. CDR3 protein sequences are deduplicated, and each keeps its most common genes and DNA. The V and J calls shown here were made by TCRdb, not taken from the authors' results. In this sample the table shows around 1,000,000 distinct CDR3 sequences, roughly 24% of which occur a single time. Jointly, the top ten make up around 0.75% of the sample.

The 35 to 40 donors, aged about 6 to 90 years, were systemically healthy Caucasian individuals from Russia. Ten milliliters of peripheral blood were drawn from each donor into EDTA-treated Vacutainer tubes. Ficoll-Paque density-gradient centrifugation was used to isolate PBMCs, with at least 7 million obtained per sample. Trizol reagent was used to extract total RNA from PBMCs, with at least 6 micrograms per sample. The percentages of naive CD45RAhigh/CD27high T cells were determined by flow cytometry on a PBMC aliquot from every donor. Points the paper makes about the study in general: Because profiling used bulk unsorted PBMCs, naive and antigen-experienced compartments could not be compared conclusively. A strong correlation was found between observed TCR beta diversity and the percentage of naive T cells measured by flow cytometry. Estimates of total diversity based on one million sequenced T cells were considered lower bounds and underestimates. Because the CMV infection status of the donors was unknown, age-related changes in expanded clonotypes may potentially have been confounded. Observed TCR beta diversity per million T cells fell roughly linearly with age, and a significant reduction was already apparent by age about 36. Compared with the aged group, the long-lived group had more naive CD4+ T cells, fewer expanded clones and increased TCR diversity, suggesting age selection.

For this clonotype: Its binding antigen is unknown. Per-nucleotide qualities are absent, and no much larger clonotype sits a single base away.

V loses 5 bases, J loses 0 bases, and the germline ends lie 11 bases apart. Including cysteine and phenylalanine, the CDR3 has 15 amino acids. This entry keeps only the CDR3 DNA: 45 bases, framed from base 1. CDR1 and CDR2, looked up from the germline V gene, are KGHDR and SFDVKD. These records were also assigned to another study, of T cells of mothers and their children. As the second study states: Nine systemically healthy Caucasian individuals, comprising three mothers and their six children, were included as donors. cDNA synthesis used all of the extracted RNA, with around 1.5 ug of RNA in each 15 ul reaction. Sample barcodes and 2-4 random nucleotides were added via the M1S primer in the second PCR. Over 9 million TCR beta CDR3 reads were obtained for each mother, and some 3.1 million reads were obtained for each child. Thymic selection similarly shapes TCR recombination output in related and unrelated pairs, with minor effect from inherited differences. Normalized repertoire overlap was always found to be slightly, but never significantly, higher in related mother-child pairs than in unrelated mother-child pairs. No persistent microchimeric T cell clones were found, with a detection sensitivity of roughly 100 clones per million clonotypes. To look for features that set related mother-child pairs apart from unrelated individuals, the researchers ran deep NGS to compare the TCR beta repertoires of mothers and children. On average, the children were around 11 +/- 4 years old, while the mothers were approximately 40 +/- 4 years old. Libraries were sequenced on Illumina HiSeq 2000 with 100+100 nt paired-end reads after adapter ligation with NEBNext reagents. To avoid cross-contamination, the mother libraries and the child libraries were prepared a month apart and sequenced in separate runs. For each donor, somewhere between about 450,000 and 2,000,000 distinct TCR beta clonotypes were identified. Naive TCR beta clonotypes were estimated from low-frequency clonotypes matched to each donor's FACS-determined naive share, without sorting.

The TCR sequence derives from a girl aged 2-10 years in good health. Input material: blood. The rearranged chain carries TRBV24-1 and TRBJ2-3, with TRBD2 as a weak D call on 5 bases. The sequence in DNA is TGTGCCACCAGTGCCCTAGCAGAGAGCACAGATACGCAGTATTTT. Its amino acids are CATSALAESTDTQYF.